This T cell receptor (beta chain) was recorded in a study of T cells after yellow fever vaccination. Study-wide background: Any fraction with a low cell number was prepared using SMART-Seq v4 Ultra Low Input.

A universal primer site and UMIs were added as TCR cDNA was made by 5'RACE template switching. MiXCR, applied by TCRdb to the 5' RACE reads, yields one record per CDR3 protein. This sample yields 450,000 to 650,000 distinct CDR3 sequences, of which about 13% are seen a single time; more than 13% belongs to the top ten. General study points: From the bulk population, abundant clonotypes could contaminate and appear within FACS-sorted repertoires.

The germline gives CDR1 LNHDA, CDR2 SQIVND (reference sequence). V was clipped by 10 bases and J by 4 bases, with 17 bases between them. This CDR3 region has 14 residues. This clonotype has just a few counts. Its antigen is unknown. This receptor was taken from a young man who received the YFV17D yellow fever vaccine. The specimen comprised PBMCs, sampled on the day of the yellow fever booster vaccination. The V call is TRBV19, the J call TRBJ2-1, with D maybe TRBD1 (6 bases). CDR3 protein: CATRPRGPYNEQFF. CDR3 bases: TGTGCCACCCGCCCCAGGGGACCTTACAATGAGCAGTTCTTC.